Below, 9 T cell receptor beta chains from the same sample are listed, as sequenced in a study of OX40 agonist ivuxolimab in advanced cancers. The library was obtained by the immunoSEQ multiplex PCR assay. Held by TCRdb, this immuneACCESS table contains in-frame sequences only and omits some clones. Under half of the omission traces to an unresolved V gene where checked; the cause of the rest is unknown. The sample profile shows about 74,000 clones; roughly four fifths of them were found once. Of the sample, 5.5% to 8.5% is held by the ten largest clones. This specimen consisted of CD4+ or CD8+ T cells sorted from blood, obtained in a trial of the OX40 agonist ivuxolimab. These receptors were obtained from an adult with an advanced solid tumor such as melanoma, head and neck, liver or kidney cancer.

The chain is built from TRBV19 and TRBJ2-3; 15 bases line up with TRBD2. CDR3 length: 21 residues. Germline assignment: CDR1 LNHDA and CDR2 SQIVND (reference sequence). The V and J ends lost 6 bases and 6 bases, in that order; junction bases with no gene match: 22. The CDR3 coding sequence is TGTGCCAGTAGCAAGCCAAATAATGCACCGGGACTAGCGGGAGGCAGGGATACGCAGTATTTT. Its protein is CASSKPNNAPGLAGGRDTQYF.

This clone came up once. CDR3 sequence: CASSSRLARSTDTQYF. CDR3 DNA: TGTGCCAGCAGCAGTCGACTAGCCCGAAGCACAGATACGCAGTATTTT. The chain has TRBV7-9 and TRBJ2-3; TRBD2 agrees at 7 bases. The germline V gene has CDR1 SEHNR and CDR2 FQNEAQ (reference sequence). Trimming removed 5 bases from V and 0 bases from J; junction bases left unmatched: 8. CDR3 size: 16 residues.

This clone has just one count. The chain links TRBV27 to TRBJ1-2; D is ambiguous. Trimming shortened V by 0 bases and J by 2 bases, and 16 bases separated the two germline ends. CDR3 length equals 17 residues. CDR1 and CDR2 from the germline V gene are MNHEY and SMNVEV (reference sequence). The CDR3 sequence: CASSLSGPRRYNYGYTF. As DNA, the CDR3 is TGTGCCAGCAGTTTATCGGGCCCCCGGCGGTACAACTATGGCTACACCTTC.

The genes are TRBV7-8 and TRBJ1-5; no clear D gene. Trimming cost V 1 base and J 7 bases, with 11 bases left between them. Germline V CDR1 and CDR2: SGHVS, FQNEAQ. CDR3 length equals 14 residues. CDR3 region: CASSLDGEGQPQHF. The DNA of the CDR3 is TGTGCCAGCAGCTTAGATGGGGAGGGACAGCCCCAGCATTTT.

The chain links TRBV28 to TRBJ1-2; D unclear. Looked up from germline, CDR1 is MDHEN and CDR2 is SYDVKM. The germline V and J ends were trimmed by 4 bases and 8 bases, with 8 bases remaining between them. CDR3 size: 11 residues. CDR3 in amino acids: CASSYTRGYTF. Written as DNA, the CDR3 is TGTGCCAGCAGTTACACTAGGGGCTACACCTTC.

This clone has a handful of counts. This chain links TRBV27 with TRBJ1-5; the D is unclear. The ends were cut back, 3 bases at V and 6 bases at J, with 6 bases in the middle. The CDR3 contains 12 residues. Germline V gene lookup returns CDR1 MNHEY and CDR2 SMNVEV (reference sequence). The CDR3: CASSLVGQPQHF. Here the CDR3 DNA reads TGTGCCAGCAGTTTGGTAGGTCAGCCCCAGCATTTT.

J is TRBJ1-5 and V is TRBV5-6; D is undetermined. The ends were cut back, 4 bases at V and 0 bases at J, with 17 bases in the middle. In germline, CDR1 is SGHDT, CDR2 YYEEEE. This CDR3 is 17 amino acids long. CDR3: CASSTGGRLGSNQPQHF. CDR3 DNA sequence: TGTGCCAGCAGCACTGGCGGACGGCTGGGTAGCAATCAGCCCCAGCATTTT.

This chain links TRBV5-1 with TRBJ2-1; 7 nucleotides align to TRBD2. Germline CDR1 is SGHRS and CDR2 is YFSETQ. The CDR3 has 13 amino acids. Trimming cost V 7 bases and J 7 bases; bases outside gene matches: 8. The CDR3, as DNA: TGCGCCAGCGGAGGGGCGGGAGATAATGAGCAGTTCTTC. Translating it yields CASGGAGDNEQFF.

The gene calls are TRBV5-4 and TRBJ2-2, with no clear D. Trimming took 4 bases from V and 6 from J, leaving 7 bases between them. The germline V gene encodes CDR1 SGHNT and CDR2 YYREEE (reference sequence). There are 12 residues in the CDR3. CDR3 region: CASSPVPGELFF. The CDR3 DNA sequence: TGTGCCAGCAGCCCCGTCCCCGGGGAGCTGTTTTTT.